The sample holds one count of the clone carrying this TCR beta chain. Its antigen is unidentified. This specimen includes other DNA sequences encoding the same CDR3. PCR used 60 Vbeta primers and 13 Jbeta primers. Produced via immunoSEQ multiplex PCR; TCRdb's table is partial and in-frame only. The table has around 230,000 clones, around 76% seen once. This entry comes from a study of cytomegalovirus exposure and HLA in healthy donors. The germline V gene encodes CDR1 SEHNR and CDR2 FQNEAQ (reference sequence). There are 16 residues in the CDR3. Trimming took 5 bases from V and 4 from J, leaving 20 bases between them. Study results and caveats: The majority of TCR sequences were rare, yet some public TCRs appeared in many donors.

The sample taken for sequencing was PBMCs. This sequence was found in a man between 35 and 55 years old in good health and CMV-seropositive. The rearrangement uses TRBV7-9 and TRBJ1-1; tentative D call: TRBD1 (5 bases). The CDR3 region has the DNA TGTGCCAGCAGCCCTCGACAGCACAATTGGGGCACTGAAGCTTTCTTT. Residues: CASSPRQHNWGTEAFF. The variable domain in full, completed from reference TRBV7-9 and TRBJ1-1, reads DTGVSQNPRHKITKRGQNVTFRCDPISEHNRLYWYRQTLGQGPEFLTYFQNEAQLEKSRLLSDRFSAERPKGSFSTLEIQRTEQGDSAMYLCASSPRQHNWGTEAFFGQGTRLTVV.